The text below deals with one T cell receptor beta chain. This entry is derived from a study of control samples from healthy donors and cancer patients. Using immunoSEQ multiplex PCR, the repertoire was profiled, and TCRdb retains in-frame clones only, with some absent. The sample contains approximately 97,000 clones, 80% to 95% of which appear only once. This CDR3 has 13 amino acids. V dropped 3 bases and J dropped 9 bases, with 12 bases sitting between them. Germline-derived CDR1 and CDR2 are MNHEY and SVGAGI. The specimen sequenced was blood. The chain joins TRBV6-5 to TRBJ1-5; D possibly corresponds to TRBD1 (5 bases). The sequence was collected from a human donor in good health. The donor label of this sample is uncertain. CDR3 sequence: CASSYGGFGPQHF. Here the CDR3 DNA reads TGTGCCAGCAGTTATGGGGGATTTGGGCCCCAGCATTTT.